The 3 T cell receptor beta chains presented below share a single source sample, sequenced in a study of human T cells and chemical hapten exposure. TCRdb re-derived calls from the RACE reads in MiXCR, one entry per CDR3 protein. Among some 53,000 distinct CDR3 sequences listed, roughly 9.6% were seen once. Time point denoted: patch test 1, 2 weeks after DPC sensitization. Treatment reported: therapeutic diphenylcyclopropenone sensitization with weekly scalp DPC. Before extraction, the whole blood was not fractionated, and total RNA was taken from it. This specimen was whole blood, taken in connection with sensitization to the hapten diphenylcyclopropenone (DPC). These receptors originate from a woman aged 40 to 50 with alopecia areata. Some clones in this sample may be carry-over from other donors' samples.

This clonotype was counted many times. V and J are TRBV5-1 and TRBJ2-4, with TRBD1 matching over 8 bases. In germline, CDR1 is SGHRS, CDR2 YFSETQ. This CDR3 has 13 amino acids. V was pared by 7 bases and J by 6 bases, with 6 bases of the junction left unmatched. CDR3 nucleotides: TGCGCCAGCTCGGACAGGGCAGGAAACATTCAGTACTTC. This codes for CASSDRAGNIQYF.

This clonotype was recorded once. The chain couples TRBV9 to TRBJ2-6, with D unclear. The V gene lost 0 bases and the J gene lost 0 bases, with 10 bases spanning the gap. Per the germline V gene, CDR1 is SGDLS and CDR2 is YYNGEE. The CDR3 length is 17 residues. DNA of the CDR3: TGTGCCAGCAGCGTAGCCCCTTCCCACTCTGGGGCCAACGTCCTGACTTTC. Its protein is CASSVAPSHSGANVLTF. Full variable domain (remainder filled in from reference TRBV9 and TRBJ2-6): DSGVTQTPKHLITATGQRVTLRCSPRSGDLSVYWYQQSLDQGLQFLIQYYNGEERAKGNILERFSAQQFPDLHSELNLSSLELGDSALYFCASSVAPSHSGANVLTFGAGSRLTVL.

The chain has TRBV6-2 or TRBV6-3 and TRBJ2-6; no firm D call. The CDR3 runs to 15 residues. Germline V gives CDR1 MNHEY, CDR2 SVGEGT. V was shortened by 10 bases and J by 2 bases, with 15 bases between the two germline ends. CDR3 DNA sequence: TGTGCCACCTATCGGGCCCGACCTGGGGCCAACGTCCTGACTTTC. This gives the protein CATYRARPGANVLTF.